The rows below give T cell receptor beta chains drawn from one sample of a study of blood T cell repertoires in COVID-19. TCRdb's table, derived via immunoSEQ multiplex PCR, lists solely in-frame clones and lacks some. The sample gives some 250,000 clones, 65% to 85% of which show up once; approximately 8.7% is in the top ten. The specimen was peripheral blood. Receptors were obtained from a woman of 80 years or more with acute or convalescent COVID-19. Both conserved end residues are part of each CDR3. A D gene is named only where the DNA matches it firmly. Part of the rows lack a size; the others show once, few, many or a class for expanded clones.

clone_size j_call d_call v_call cdr3_length cdr3_nt cdr3_aa
. TRBJ2-2 . TRBV5-1 15 TGCGCCAGCAGCTTGGACAGTCCGGCCACCGGGGAGCTGTTTTTT CASSLDSPATGELFF
. TRBJ2-2 TRBD2 TRBV7-3 16 TGTGCCAGCAGCCCCCGAGAGGCGGGGGGCACCGGGGAGCTGTTTTTT CASSPREAGGTGELFF
. TRBJ2-3 . TRBV5-4 15 TGTGCCAGCAGCTTGGACGGGAAGAGCACAGATACGCAGTATTTT CASSLDGKSTDTQYF
. TRBJ1-2 . TRBV7-2 13 TGTGCCAGCAGCTTCTCAAGGGGCTATGGCTACACCTTC CASSFSRGYGYTF
. TRBJ2-1 TRBD1 TRBV15 13 TGTGCCACCAGCAGGCCCCCGGGACAGGGGCCGTTCTTC CATSRPPGQGPFF
once TRBJ2-1 TRBD2 TRBV3-1/TRBV3-2 14 TGTGCCAGCAGCCAACTAGCGGGAGGAAATGAGCAGTTCTTC CASSQLAGGNEQFF
. TRBJ1-1 . TRBV7-9 13 TGTGCCAGCAGCTGGGAGGAGGGCACTGAAGCTTTCTTT CASSWEEGTEAFF
. TRBJ2-2 TRBD2 TRBV5-1 21 TGCGCCAGCAGCTTTAACGACCCTAGCGGGGGGCTAGTATGGGTTACCGGGGAGCTGTTTTTT CASSFNDPSGGLVWVTGELFF
. TRBJ1-6 . TRBV27 15 TGTGCCAGCAGTTTAGGAGCACAGGGTTATTCACCCCTCCACTTT CASSLGAQGYSPLHF
. TRBJ1-3 . TRBV11-2 15 TGTGCCAGCAGCTTAAGCAGGGGCTCTGGAAACACCATATATTTT CASSLSRGSGNTIYF
. TRBJ2-1 . TRBV19 16 TGTGCCAGTAGTATAGTAGGGGCGGCGTTATACAATGAGCAGTTCTTC CASSIVGAALYNEQFF
. TRBJ2-2 TRBD1 TRBV5-1 15 TGCGCCAGCAGCTTAGGGACAGGGTCTCCCGGGGAGCTGTTTTTT CASSLGTGSPGELFF
once TRBJ2-7 TRBD2 TRBV9 14 TGTGCCAGCAGCGTAGTAGGGACTAGCGTCGAGCAGTACTTC CASSVVGTSVEQYF
. TRBJ1-1 . TRBV5-1 13 TGCGCCAGCAGCCCCCCCGGGGAACTGGAAGCTTTCTTT CASSPPGELEAFF
. TRBJ1-2 . TRBV5-6 14 TGTGCCAGCAGCTTGGGGAGGGGTTTGAATGGCTACACCTTC CASSLGRGLNGYTF
. TRBJ2-7 . TRBV19 15 TGTGCCAGTAGTATAAGGGCGGGGGACACCTACGAGCAGTACTTC CASSIRAGDTYEQYF
few TRBJ2-5 TRBD2 TRBV5-1 17 TGCGCCAGCAGCTTGGCCTTGCGCGGGGGGCCCCAAGAGACCCAGTACTTC CASSLALRGGPQETQYF
. TRBJ1-2 TRBD1 TRBV4-2 15 TGTGCCAGCAGCCAAGGACCTAGACAGGGGCAAGGCTACACCTTC CASSQGPRQGQGYTF
. TRBJ1-5 . TRBV19 18 TGTGCCAGTAGTATATCCTTGAGGAGGTTAAGGGGCAATCAGCCCCAGCATTTT CASSISLRRLRGNQPQHF
. TRBJ1-3 . TRBV15 16 TGTGCCACCAGCAGAGATCCCCGGTCCTCTGGAAACACCATATATTTT CATSRDPRSSGNTIYF
. TRBJ1-2 TRBD1 TRBV4-2 12 TGTGCCAGCAGGGGACAGGGATATAGCTACACCTTC CASRGQGYSYTF
. TRBJ1-2 TRBD1 TRBV2 13 TGTGCCAGCACCTGGGACAGGGCGGGCGGCTACACCTTC CASTWDRAGGYTF
few TRBJ1-2 . TRBV5-1 14 TGCGCCAGCAGCTTGGGGGTGACAGGCGAGGGCTACACCTTC CASSLGVTGEGYTF
. TRBJ2-1 TRBD2 TRBV9 14 TGTGCCGGGACCGTACGGGAGGGCCGGAATGAGCAGTTCTTC CAGTVREGRNEQFF
once TRBJ2-3 TRBD2 TRBV24-1 17 TGTGCCACCAGTGATTTGCGGGAGGGGTTGAGCACAGATACGCAGTATTTT CATSDLREGLSTDTQYF
. TRBJ2-7 . TRBV7-8 15 TGTGCCAGCAGCTTAGATTGGGGGCCCACCTACGAGCAGTACTTC CASSLDWGPTYEQYF
. TRBJ2-4 . TRBV5-1 19 TGCGCCAGCAGCGGGGTCCTCTCCGGGACAACGGAAGGCAAAAACATTCAGTACTTC CASSGVLSGTTEGKNIQYF
few TRBJ1-2 . TRBV2 10 TGTGCCAGCAACAGGGTTGGCTACACCTTC CASNRVGYTF
. TRBJ2-1 TRBD2 TRBV12-3/TRBV12-4 11 TGTGCCAGCAGTGGAGCGGGGGAGCAGTTCTTC CASSGAGEQFF
. TRBJ1-4 . TRBV19 16 TGTGCCAGTAGTCCTCGTGGTAGGGGCGGTAATGAAAAACTGTTTTTT CASSPRGRGGNEKLFF
. TRBJ1-5 . TRBV11-1 15 TGTGCCAGCAGCTTAGAGACCCGGGTCGATCAGCCCCAGCATTTT CASSLETRVDQPQHF
few TRBJ2-4 TRBD1 TRBV6-2/TRBV6-3 14 TGTGCCAGCAGCGTGGCGACAGGGGTGGACATTCAGTACTTC CASSVATGVDIQYF
. TRBJ2-1 . TRBV9 18 TGTGCCAGCAGCGCGCCCCCTCATCAGCCCAACCGGGGAAATGAGCAGTTCTTC CASSAPPHQPNRGNEQFF
. TRBJ2-3 TRBD2 TRBV5-6 15 TGTGCCAGCAGCCCCGGGACTAGTGATAGAGATACGCAGTATTTT CASSPGTSDRDTQYF
. TRBJ1-2 TRBD1 TRBV7-8 15 TGTGCCAGCAGCCCGACAGGGACAGCTAACTATGGCTACACCTTC CASSPTGTANYGYTF
. TRBJ1-2 . TRBV6-1 14 TGTGCCAGCAGTGAAGATCTGGGGAGTTGTGGCTACACCTTC CASSEDLGSCGYTF
. TRBJ1-6 . TRBV27 14 TGTGCCAGCAGATTCGGAGTTTATAATTCACCCCTCCACTTT CASRFGVYNSPLHF
. TRBJ1-2 . TRBV3-1/TRBV3-2 12 TGTGCCAGCAGCCAACGAGGGAGCAGCTACACCTTC CASSQRGSSYTF
. TRBJ2-3 TRBD2 TRBV5-1 15 TGCGCCAGCAGCTGGCGGGGGGAAGGCACAGATACGCAGTATTTT CASSWRGEGTDTQYF
. TRBJ1-1 . TRBV5-5 15 TGTGCCAGCAGCAAGCAACTGACAGAGAACACTGAAGCTTTCTTT CASSKQLTENTEAFF
. TRBJ2-2 TRBD1 TRBV5-1 14 TGCGCCAGCAGCTTAAAGGGGGCGACGGGGGAGCTGTTTTTT CASSLKGATGELFF
few TRBJ2-2 . TRBV18 16 TGTGCCAGCTCGCCAAACTCCCCTCACAACACCGGGGAGCTGTTTTTT CASSPNSPHNTGELFF
. TRBJ1-4 TRBD1 TRBV10-3 14 TGTGCCATCAGCCTCGACAGGGGATATGAAAAACTGTTTTTT CAISLDRGYEKLFF
. TRBJ1-4 TRBD1 TRBV28 15 TGTGCCAGCAGTCTGGACAGGGCACGAGATGAAAAACTGTTTTTT CASSLDRARDEKLFF
. TRBJ2-3 TRBD1 TRBV7-2 16 TGTGCCAGCAGCCCCGCCGGACAGGGGGGGACAGATACGCAGTATTTT CASSPAGQGGTDTQYF
. TRBJ1-1 . TRBV19 14 TGTGCCAGTAGTAAACAGGGCGCGGACACTGAAGCTTTCTTT CASSKQGADTEAFF
. TRBJ1-5 . TRBV2 15 TGTGCCAGCAGTGAAGCGCACCGGGGGAATCAGCCCCAGCATTTT CASSEAHRGNQPQHF
. TRBJ2-1 . TRBV29-1 14 TGCAGCGTTGAAGCCCGGGGCTCCTACAATGAGCAGTTCTTC CSVEARGSYNEQFF
. TRBJ1-5 TRBD1 TRBV6-6 15 TGTGCCAGCAGACCCACAGGGGCCAGCAATCAGCCCCAGCATTTT CASRPTGASNQPQHF
. TRBJ2-5 TRBD2 TRBV29-1 16 TGCAGCGTTGAAGTGGGACTAGTGCAGTACCAAGAGACCCAGTACTTC CSVEVGLVQYQETQYF
. TRBJ2-5 TRBD1 TRBV3-1/TRBV3-2 14 TGTGCCAGCAGCCAAGAAGGGGGCTGGGAGACCCAGTACTTC CASSQEGGWETQYF
. TRBJ2-7 TRBD1 TRBV6-5 15 TGTGCCAGCAGCCTTGGACAGGGGATCTCCTACGAGCAGTACTTC CASSLGQGISYEQYF
. TRBJ2-2 TRBD1 TRBV5-1 16 TGCGCCAGCAGCTTGGCTGGACAGGTGGGCACCGGGGAGCTGTTTTTT CASSLAGQVGTGELFF
. TRBJ2-3 . TRBV12-5 14 TGTGCTAGTGGTTTGGGGCTAGAAACAGATACGCAGTATTTT CASGLGLETDTQYF
. TRBJ2-3 TRBD2 TRBV28 15 TGTGCCAGCAGACCCTTCGGGAGGAGCACAGATACGCAGTATTTT CASRPFGRSTDTQYF
once TRBJ1-2 . TRBV27 13 TGTGCCAGCAGTTTCCGGGGGGCGTATGGCTACACCTTC CASSFRGAYGYTF
. TRBJ2-7 TRBD1 TRBV11-1 15 TGTGCCAGCAGCTTGACCGGGACAGTAACCTACGAGCAGTACTTC CASSLTGTVTYEQYF
. TRBJ1-6 TRBD1 TRBV2 14 TGTGCCAGCAGGGGGGGACAGATCAATTCACCCCTCCACTTT CASRGGQINSPLHF